One and the same sample provided the 3 T cell receptor beta chains below, sequenced in a study of T cell responses to AZD1222 COVID-19 vaccine (dated by TCRdb to about 2021). The library was made by the immunoSEQ multiplex PCR assay. What TCRdb holds here is the immuneACCESS table cut down to in-frame rearrangements. Part of the clones is not present; checked against another copy, under half of the missing clones reflect an unresolved V gene, and the others are unexplained. This sample comprises roughly 150,000 clones, about nine tenths of them detected only once. Approximately 9.1% of the sample is taken by the ten largest. This specimen's time point label, per the study, means: about 28 days (+/-7) after the second vaccine dose. The material sequenced was peripheral blood, taken 28 days after the second AZD1222 dose. The receptors here all came from an adult who received the AZD1222 COVID-19 vaccine.

The V gene is TRBV24-1, the J gene TRBJ2-3, with D possibly being TRBD1 or TRBD2 (5 bases each). CDR1 and CDR2 from the germline V gene are KGHDR and SFDVKD. The ends were cut back, 4 bases at V and 6 bases at J, with 16 bases in the middle. The CDR3 has 15 residues. The CDR3 DNA reads TGTGCCACCAGTGACCGGGACGCGGGTGGGGATACGCAGTATTTT. This sequence encodes CATSDRDAGGDTQYF.

The V call is TRBV9, the J call TRBJ2-5, with 16 bases that match TRBD2. The CDR3 extends over 17 amino acids. The J segment lost 1 base and the V segment lost 6 bases, leaving 6 bases of the junction unmatched. Germline CDR1 reads SGDLS; CDR2 reads YYNGEE. The CDR3 DNA reads as TGTGCCAGCAACGGGGGGACTAGCGGGAGGGCCCAAGAGACCCAGTACTTC. Amino acid sequence: CASNGGTSGRAQETQYF.

This clone was picked up a small number of times. The CDR3 sequence is CATPPLGDSNQPQHF. The DNA of the CDR3 is TGTGCCACCCCACCCTTGGGAGATAGCAATCAGCCCCAGCATTTT. The J gene is TRBJ1-5, the V gene TRBV11-2; D ambiguous. V lost 10 bases and J 0 bases, leaving 16 bases between the germline ends. Germline V gives CDR1 SGHAT, CDR2 FQNNGV. The CDR3 length is 15 residues.